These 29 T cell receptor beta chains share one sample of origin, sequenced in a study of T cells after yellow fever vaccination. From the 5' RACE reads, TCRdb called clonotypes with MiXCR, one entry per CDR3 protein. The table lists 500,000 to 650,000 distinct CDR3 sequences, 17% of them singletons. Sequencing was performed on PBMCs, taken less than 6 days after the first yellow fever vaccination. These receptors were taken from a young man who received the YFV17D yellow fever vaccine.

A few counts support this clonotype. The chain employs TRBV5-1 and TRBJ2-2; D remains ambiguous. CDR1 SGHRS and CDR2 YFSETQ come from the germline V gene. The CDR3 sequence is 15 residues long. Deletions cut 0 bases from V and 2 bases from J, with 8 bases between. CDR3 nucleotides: TGCGCCAGCAGCTTGGCCAGGCTTAACACCGGGGAGCTGTTTTTT. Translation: CASSLARLNTGELFF.

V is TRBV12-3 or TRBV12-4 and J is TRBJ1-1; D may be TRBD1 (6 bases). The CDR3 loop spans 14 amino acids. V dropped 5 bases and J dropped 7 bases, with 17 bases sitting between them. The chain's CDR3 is CASSLGRGLVEAFF. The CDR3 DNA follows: TGTGCCAGCAGTCTGGGACGGGGGCTGGTTGAAGCTTTCTTT.

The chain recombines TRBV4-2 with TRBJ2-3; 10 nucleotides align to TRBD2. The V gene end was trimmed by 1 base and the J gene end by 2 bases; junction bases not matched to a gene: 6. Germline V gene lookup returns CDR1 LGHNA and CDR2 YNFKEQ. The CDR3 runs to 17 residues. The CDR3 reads CASSQGPGTSATDTQYF. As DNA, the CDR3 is TGTGCCAGCAGCCAAGGCCCTGGGACTAGCGCCACAGATACGCAGTATTTT.

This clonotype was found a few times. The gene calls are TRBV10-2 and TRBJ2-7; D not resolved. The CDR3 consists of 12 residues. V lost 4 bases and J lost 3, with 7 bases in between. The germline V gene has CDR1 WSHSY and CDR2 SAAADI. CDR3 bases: TGCGCCAGCAGTGTTTCCCTCTACGAGCAGTACGTC. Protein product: CASSVSLYEQYV.

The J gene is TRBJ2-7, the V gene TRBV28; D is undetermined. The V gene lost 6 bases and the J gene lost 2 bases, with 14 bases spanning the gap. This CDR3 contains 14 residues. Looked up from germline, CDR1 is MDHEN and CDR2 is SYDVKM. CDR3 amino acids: CASRASTVTYEQYV. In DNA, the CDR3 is TGTGCCAGCAGGGCCTCGACGGTAACCTACGAGCAGTACGTC.

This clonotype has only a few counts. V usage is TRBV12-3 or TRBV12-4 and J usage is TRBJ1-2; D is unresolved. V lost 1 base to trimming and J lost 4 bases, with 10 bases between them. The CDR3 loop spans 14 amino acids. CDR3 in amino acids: CASSLGPQSYGYTF. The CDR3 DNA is TGTGCCAGCAGTTTAGGCCCTCAGAGCTATGGCTACACCTTC.

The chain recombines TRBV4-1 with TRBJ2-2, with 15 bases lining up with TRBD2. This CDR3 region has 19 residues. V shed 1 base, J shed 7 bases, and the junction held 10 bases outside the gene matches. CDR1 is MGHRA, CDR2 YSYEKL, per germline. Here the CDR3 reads CASSQAGTSGGRSIGELFF. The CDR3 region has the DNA TGCGCCAGCAGCCAAGCTGGGACTAGCGGGGGGAGGTCCATCGGGGAGCTGTTTTTT.

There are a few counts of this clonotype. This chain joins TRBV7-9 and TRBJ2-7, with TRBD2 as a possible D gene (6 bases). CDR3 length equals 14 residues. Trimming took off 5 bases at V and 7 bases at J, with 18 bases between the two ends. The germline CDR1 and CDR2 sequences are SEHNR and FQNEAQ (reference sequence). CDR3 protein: CASSGRDRGLEQYF. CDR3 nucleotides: TGTGCCAGCAGCGGTCGGGACCGGGGGTTGGAGCAGTACTTC.

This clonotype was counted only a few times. The CDR3 region has the DNA TGTGCCAGCAGTTTTGGGGGATACGAGCAGTACGTC. It is translated as CASSFGGYEQYV. V is TRBV12-3 or TRBV12-4 and J is TRBJ2-7; D might be TRBD1 or TRBD2, each matching 5 bases. CDR3 length equals 12 residues. The V end lost 3 bases, the J end lost 4 bases, and 7 bases lay between the germline ends.

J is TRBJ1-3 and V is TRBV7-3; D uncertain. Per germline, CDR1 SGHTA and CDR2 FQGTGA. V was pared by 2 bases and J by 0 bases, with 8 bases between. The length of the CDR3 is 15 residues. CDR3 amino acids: CASSLGPGSGNTIYF. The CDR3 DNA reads TGTGCCAGCAGCTTAGGACCCGGCTCTGGAAACACCATATATTTT.

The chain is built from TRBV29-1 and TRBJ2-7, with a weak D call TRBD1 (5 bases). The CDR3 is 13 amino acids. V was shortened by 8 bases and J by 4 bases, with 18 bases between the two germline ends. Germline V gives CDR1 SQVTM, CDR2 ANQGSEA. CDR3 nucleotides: TGCAGCCCCCCCCCGGTCAGGGCATACGAGCAGTACTTC. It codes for CSPPPVRAYEQYF.

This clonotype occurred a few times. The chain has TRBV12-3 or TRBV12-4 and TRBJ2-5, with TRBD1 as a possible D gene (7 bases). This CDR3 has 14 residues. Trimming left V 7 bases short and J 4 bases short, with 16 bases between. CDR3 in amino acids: CASTRQGGGETQYF. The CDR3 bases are TGTGCCAGCACCAGACAGGGAGGCGGAGAGACCCAGTACTTC.

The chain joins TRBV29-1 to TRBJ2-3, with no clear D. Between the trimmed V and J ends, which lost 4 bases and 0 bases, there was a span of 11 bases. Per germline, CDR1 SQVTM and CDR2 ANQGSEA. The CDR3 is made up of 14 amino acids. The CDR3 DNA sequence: TGCAGCGTTGCTTTCGGATCTAGCACAGATACGCAGTATTTT. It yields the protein CSVAFGSSTDTQYF.

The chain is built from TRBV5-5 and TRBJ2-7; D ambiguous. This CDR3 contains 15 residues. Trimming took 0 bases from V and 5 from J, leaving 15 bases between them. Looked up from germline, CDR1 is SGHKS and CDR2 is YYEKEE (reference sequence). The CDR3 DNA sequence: TGTGCCAGCAGCTTGGACAGAACGAGGTTGGACGAGCAGTACGTC. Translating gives CASSLDRTRLDEQYV.

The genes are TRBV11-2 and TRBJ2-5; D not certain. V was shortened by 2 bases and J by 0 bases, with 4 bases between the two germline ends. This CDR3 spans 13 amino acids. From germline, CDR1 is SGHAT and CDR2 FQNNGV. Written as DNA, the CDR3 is TGTGCCAGCAGCTTACGGGACCAAGAGACCCAGTACTTC. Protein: CASSLRDQETQYF.

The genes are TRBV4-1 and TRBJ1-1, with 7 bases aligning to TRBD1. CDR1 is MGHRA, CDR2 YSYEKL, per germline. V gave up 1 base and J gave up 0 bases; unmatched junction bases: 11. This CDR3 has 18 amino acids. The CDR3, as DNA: TGCGCCAGCAGCCAAGGGGCGGGCAGGGGGAGCATGAACACTGAAGCTTTCTTT. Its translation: CASSQGAGRGSMNTEAFF.

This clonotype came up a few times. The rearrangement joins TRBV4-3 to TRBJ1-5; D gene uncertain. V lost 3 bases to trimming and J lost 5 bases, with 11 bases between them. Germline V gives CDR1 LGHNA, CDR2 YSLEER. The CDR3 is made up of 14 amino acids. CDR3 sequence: CASSQSNEDQPQHF. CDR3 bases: TGCGCCAGCAGCCAGAGCAACGAAGATCAGCCCCAGCATTTT.

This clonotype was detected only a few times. CDR3: CASSYSQGSNQPQHF. CDR3 DNA sequence: TGTGCCAGCAGTTACTCACAGGGGAGCAATCAGCCCCAGCATTTT. The chain carries TRBV6-5 and TRBJ1-5, with 7 bases lining up with TRBD1. The germline V gene has CDR1 MNHEY and CDR2 SVGAGI. Trimming removed 0 bases from V and 1 base from J; junction bases left unmatched: 0. This CDR3 has 15 residues.

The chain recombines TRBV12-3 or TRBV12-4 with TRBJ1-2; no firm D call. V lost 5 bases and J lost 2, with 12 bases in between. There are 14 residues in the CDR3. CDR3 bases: TGTGCCAGCAGTGGACCTTTCAGGAACTATGGCTACACCTTC. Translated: CASSGPFRNYGYTF.

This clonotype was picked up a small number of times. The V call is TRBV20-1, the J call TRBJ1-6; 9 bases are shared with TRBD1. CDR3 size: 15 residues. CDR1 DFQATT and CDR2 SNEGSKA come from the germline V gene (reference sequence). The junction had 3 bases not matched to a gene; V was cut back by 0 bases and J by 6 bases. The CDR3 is CSARDPDRGNSPLHF. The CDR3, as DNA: TGCAGTGCTAGAGATCCGGACAGGGGTAATTCACCCCTCCACTTT.

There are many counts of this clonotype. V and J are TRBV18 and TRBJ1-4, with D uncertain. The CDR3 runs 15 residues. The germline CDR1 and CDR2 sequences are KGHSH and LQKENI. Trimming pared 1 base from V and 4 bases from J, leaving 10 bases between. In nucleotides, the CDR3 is TGTGCCAGCTCACCACGCCGGGCCGATAATGAAAAACTGTTTTTT. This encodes CASSPRRADNEKLFF.

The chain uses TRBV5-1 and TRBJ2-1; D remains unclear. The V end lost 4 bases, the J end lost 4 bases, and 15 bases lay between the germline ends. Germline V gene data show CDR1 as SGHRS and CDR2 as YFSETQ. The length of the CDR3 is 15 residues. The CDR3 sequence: CASSPGGTLYNEQFF. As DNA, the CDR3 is TGCGCCAGCAGCCCGGGCGGTACCCTATACAATGAGCAGTTCTTC.

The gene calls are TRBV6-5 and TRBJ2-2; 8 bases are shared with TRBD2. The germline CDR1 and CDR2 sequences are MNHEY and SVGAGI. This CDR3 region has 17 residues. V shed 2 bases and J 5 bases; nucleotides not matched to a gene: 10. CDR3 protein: CASSYPLSGGVTGELFF. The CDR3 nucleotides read TGTGCCAGCAGTTACCCCCTGAGCGGGGGCGTAACCGGGGAGCTGTTTTTT.

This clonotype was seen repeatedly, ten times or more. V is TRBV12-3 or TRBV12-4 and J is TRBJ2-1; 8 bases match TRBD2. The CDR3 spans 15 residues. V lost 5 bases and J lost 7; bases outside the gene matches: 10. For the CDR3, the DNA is TGTGCCAGCAGTCCAAAGCGGGGGCCGTATAATGAGCAGTTCTTC. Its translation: CASSPKRGPYNEQFF.

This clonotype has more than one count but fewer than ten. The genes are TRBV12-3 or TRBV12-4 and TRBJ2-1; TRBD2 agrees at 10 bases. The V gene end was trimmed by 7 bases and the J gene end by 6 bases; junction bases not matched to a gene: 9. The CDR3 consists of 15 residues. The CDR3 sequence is CASKLEASGGNEQFF. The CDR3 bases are TGTGCCAGCAAACTCGAGGCTAGCGGGGGCAATGAGCAGTTCTTC.

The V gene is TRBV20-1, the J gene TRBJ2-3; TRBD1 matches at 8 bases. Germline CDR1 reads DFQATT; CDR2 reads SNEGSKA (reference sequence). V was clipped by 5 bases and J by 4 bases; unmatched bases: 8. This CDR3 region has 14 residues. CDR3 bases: TGCAGTGCTTCCCAGAGACAGGGGTCAGATACGCAGTATTTT. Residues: CSASQRQGSDTQYF.

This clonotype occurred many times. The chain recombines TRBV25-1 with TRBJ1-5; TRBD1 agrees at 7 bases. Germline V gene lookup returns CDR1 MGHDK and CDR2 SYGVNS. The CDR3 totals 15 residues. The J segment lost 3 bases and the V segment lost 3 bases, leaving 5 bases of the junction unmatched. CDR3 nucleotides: TGTGCCAGCAGTGAGCAACAGGGGAACAATCAGCCCCAGCATTTT. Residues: CASSEQQGNNQPQHF.

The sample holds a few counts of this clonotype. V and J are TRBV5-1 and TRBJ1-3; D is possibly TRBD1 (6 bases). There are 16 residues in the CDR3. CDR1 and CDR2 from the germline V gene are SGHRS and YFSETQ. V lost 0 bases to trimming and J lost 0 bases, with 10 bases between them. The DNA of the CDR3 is TGCGCCAGCAGCTTGGATACAGGGAGCTCTGGAAACACCATATATTTT. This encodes CASSLDTGSSGNTIYF.

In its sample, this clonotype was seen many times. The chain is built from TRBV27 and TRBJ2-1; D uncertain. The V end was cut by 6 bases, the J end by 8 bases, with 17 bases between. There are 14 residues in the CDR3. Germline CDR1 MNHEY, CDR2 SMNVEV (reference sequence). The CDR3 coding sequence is TGTGCCAGCAGGGCAGGTTCTTTATTCGATGAGCAGTTCTTC. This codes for CASRAGSLFDEQFF.